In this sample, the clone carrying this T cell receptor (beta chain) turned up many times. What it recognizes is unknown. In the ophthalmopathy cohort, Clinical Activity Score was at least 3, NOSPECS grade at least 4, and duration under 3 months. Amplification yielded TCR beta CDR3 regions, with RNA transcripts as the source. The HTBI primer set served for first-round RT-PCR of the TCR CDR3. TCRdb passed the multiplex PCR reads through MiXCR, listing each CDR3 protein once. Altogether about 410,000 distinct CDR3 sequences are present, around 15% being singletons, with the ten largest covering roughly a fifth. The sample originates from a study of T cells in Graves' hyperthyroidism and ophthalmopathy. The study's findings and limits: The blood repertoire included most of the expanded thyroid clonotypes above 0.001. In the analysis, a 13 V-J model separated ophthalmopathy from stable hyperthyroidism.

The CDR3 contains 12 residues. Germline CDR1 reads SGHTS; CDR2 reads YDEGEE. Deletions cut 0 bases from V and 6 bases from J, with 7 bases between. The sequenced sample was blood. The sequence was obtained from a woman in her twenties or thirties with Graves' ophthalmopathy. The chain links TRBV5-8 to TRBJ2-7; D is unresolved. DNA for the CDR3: TGTGCCAGCAGCTTGGAAGGGCTCGAGCAGTACTTC. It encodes CASSLEGLEQYF. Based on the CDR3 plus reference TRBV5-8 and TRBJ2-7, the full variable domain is EAGVTQSPTHLIKTRGQQATLRCSPISGHTSVYWYQQALGLGLQFLLWYDEGEERNRGNFPPRFSGRQFPNYSSELNVNALELEDSALYLCASSLEGLEQYFGPGTRLTVT.